The 26 T cell receptor beta chains presented below share a single source sample, sequenced in a study of CD8+ T cells in alopecia areata. Treatment here: oral pan-JAK inhibitor, 5-10 mg twice daily. The sequencing template was cDNA reverse transcribed from extracted RNA. Data came from immunoSEQ multiplex PCR; TCRdb stores just in-frame clones and leaves some out. Of approximately 210,000 clones listed, more than 55% were seen once; the top ten hold 1.3%. The sequences come from CD4+ T cells sorted from blood, collected around week 49, from a patient treated with tofacitinib. The source of these receptors is a human donor with alopecia areata.

The rearrangement uses TRBV7-9 and TRBJ1-4; D is undetermined. V lost 7 bases and J lost 4, with 7 bases in between. The germline V gene has CDR1 SEHNR and CDR2 FQNEAQ (reference sequence). This CDR3 comprises 12 residues. CDR3 protein: CASTGVNEKLFF. The DNA of the CDR3 is TGTGCCAGCACCGGAGTTAATGAAAAACTGTTTTTT.

Comments on this clone: Other nucleotide sequences from this sample produce the same CDR3. J is TRBJ1-1 and V is TRBV30; D perhaps matches TRBD1 (5 bases). This CDR3 has 11 residues. Between the trimmed V and J ends, which lost 0 bases and 8 bases, there was a span of 7 bases. Germline CDR1 reads GTSNPN; CDR2 reads SVGIG (reference sequence). Written as DNA, the CDR3 is TGTGCCTGGAGTGTACGGGGGGAAGCTTTCTTT. Encoded protein: CAWSVRGEAFF.

This clone has a handful of counts. Additional DNA sequences in this sample encode the identical CDR3. The rearrangement links TRBV29-1 to TRBJ2-7; no definite D call. The CDR3 is made up of 14 amino acids. CDR1 is SQVTM, CDR2 ANQGSEA, per germline. V lost 4 bases and J 0 bases, leaving 13 bases between the germline ends. DNA for the CDR3: TGCAGCGTTGGGGAACCCCGGAGCTCCTACGAGCAGTACTTC. Its protein is CSVGEPRSSYEQYF.

V usage is TRBV25-1 and J usage is TRBJ1-1, with no clear D. Trimming took off 3 bases at V and 5 bases at J, with 7 bases between the two ends. The length of the CDR3 is 12 residues. Germline V lookup: CDR1 MGHDK, CDR2 SYGVNS. CDR3 DNA sequence: TGTGCCAGCAGTGATCAGACTACTGAAGCTTTCTTT. Its protein is CASSDQTTEAFF.

The table lists this clone with a few counts. The genes are TRBV7-2 and TRBJ2-3, with TRBD2 as a possible D gene (6 bases). Germline V gene lookup returns CDR1 SGHTA and CDR2 FQGNSA. The CDR3 runs 17 residues. V shed 4 bases and J shed 0 bases, with 17 bases lying between them. In DNA form, the CDR3 reads TGTGCCAGCAGCTCGGACGGGACCGGGACTAGCACAGATACGCAGTATTTT. This sequence encodes CASSSDGTGTSTDTQYF.

About this clone: This specimen includes other DNA sequences encoding the same CDR3. V and J are TRBV20-1 and TRBJ2-5; D is ambiguous. V was shortened by 0 bases and J by 2 bases, with 1 base between the two germline ends. The CDR3 is made up of 11 amino acids. Germline V gene data show CDR1 as DFQATT and CDR2 as SNEGSKA (reference sequence). The CDR3 DNA is TGCAGTGCTAGAGATCAAGAGACCCAGTACTTC. It encodes CSARDQETQYF.

The chain links TRBV30 to TRBJ1-4; 11 positions match TRBD1. Germline loops: CDR1 GTSNPN, CDR2 SVGIG (reference sequence). This CDR3 is 14 amino acids long. V shed 4 bases and J 11 bases; nucleotides not matched to a gene: 9. The chain's CDR3 is CAWTPGQGDLKLFF. CDR3 DNA sequence: TGTGCCTGGACTCCGGGACAGGGGGACCTTAAACTGTTTTTT.

This clone was detected a few times. This sequence joins TRBV20-1 and TRBJ1-1; D unresolved. Germline V CDR1 and CDR2: DFQATT, SNEGSKA (reference sequence). Trimming took 7 bases from V and 3 from J, leaving 9 bases between them. CDR3 size: 11 residues. CDR3: CSGTRDTEAFF. The CDR3 nucleotides read TGCAGTGGCACGCGAGACACTGAAGCTTTCTTT.

The chain has TRBV7-2 and TRBJ2-7; 10 bases map to TRBD2. Trimming at V came to 1 base and at J to 7 bases, leaving 7 bases not matched to a gene. CDR1 and CDR2 (germline): SGHTA, FQGNSA. The CDR3 spans 15 residues. CDR3 in DNA: TGTGCCAGCAGCTTAGTGGGACCAGCGGGGGGGGAGCAGTACTTC. Protein product: CASSLVGPAGGEQYF. Full variable domain (outside the CDR3, taken from reference TRBV7-2 and TRBJ2-7): GAGVSQSPSNKVTEKGKDVELRCDPISGHTALYWYRQSLGQGLEFLIYFQGNSAPDKSGLPSDRFSAERTGGSVSTLTIQRTQQEDSAVYLCASSLVGPAGGEQYFGPGTRLTVT.

The rearrangement links TRBV7-2 to TRBJ2-3; D is ambiguous. Trimming stripped 5 bases from V and 3 bases from J, with 6 bases between. Germline values: CDR1 SGHTA, CDR2 FQGNSA. CDR3 length: 12 residues. Here the CDR3 DNA reads TGTGCCAGCAGCCGAGATACAGATACGCAGTATTTT. This encodes CASSRDTDTQYF.

This clone came up a few times. The rearrangement joins TRBV29-1 to TRBJ2-5; 9 bases line up with TRBD1. CDR3 size: 14 residues. V shed 6 bases, J shed 5 bases, and the junction held 10 bases outside the gene matches. Germline assignment: CDR1 SQVTM and CDR2 ANQGSEA. CDR3: CSVAGTGRLETQYF. In DNA, the CDR3 is TGCAGCGTAGCCGGGACAGGGCGGCTGGAGACCCAGTACTTC.

The gene calls are TRBV6-4 and TRBJ2-1; 9 nucleotides agree with TRBD2. Germline CDR1 MRHNA, CDR2 SNTAGT. The CDR3 extends over 14 amino acids. The trim removed 4 bases at V and 6 bases at J, leaving 4 bases unmatched. This CDR3 reads CASSVGLAVNEQFF. The CDR3 DNA follows: TGTGCCAGCAGTGTGGGACTAGCCGTCAATGAGCAGTTCTTC.

The chain is built from TRBV30 and TRBJ1-5, with 8 bases fitting TRBD1. The CDR3 consists of 13 residues. Germline V gives CDR1 GTSNPN, CDR2 SVGIG (reference sequence). Losses at the gene ends were 1 base for V and 7 bases for J; bases not matched to a gene: 3. The CDR3 is CAWSAQGGQPQHF. CDR3 DNA: TGTGCCTGGAGTGCACAGGGGGGACAGCCCCAGCATTTT.

V gene TRBV14 combines with J gene TRBJ1-2; no clear D. Germline V lookup: CDR1 SGHDN, CDR2 FVKESK. The CDR3 sequence is 13 residues long. The germline V and J ends were trimmed by 0 bases and 3 bases, with 5 bases remaining between them. As DNA, the CDR3 is TGTGCCAGCAGCCAAGACACCTACTATGGCTACACCTTC. It specifies CASSQDTYYGYTF.

CDR3 coding DNA: TGTGCCAGCAGTGAAGACGAATCCTATAATTCACCCCTCCACTTT. Its protein is CASSEDESYNSPLHF. V and J are TRBV25-1 and TRBJ1-6; no clear D. The V end was cut by 2 bases, the J end by 1 base, with 6 bases between. CDR1 is MGHDK and CDR2 is SYGVNS in the germline V gene. CDR3 length: 15 amino acids.

The chain recombines TRBV29-1 with TRBJ1-1; no clear D. Per germline, CDR1 SQVTM and CDR2 ANQGSEA. This CDR3 comprises 16 residues. The germline V and J ends were trimmed by 3 bases and 1 base, with 18 bases remaining between them. CDR3 protein: CSVDLGNQVANTEAFF. CDR3 coding DNA: TGCAGCGTTGATTTAGGTAACCAGGTAGCGAACACTGAAGCTTTCTTT.

V gene TRBV25-1 combines with J gene TRBJ1-2; D may be TRBD1 (5 bases). CDR3 length: 15 residues. Germline CDR1 is MGHDK and CDR2 is SYGVNS. V shed 7 bases and J shed 4 bases, with 19 bases lying between them. The CDR3 DNA reads TGTGCCAGCACCCCCGGTGGGGCGAGGATCTATGGCTACACCTTC. It specifies CASTPGGARIYGYTF.

In its sample, this clone was seen a few times. The chain is built from TRBV21-1 and TRBJ2-7; the table gives TRBD2 as D, unverified against the DNA. TRBV21-1 is a known pseudogene. The CDR3 length is 16 residues. This chain's CDR3 is CASSKAPLAVTYEQYF. CDR3 coding DNA: TGTGCCAGCAGCAAAGCCCCGCTAGCGGTTACCTACGAGCAGTACTTC.

This clone was seen a handful of times. In DNA form, the CDR3 reads TGTGCCATCAGGGCGACAGGGGTGAACACTGAAGCTTTCTTT. Translated, it gives CAIRATGVNTEAFF. This sequence joins TRBV10-3 and TRBJ1-1; 8 bases align to TRBD1. Germline-derived CDR1 and CDR2 are ENHRY and SYGVKD. V lost 6 bases, J lost 0 bases, and 3 bases stayed unmatched. This CDR3 has 14 residues.

The J gene is TRBJ1-1, the V gene TRBV2; possible D gene TRBD1, 5 bases. The germline V gene has CDR1 SNHLY and CDR2 FYNNEI. The V end lost 7 bases, the J end lost 6 bases, and 12 bases lay between the germline ends. This CDR3 comprises 12 residues. CDR3 loop: CASTGGRAEAFF. CDR3 bases: TGTGCCAGCACGGGGGGGAGGGCTGAAGCTTTCTTT.

The sample holds one count of this clone. The V gene is TRBV6-5, the J gene TRBJ2-5, with 7 bases lining up with TRBD1. Trimming took 0 bases from V and 8 from J; bases not matched to a gene: 9. The CDR3 loop spans 15 amino acids. Germline lookup yields CDR1 MNHEY and CDR2 SVGAGI. The CDR3 sequence is CASSYSGQLDGTQYF. The CDR3 DNA reads TGTGCCAGCAGTTACTCGGGACAGCTAGACGGTACCCAGTACTTC.

The chain carries TRBV29-1 and TRBJ1-1, with D perhaps matching TRBD1 (5 bases). The CDR3 is 16 residues long. Per germline, CDR1 SQVTM and CDR2 ANQGSEA. V was shortened by 0 bases and J by 0 bases, with 14 bases between the two germline ends. The DNA for the CDR3 is TGCAGCGTTGAAGAAAGGGGACGGACGATGAACACTGAAGCTTTCTTT. Protein product: CSVEERGRTMNTEAFF.

V usage is TRBV14 and J usage is TRBJ2-1; D not certain. Germline loops: CDR1 SGHDN, CDR2 FVKESK. V shed 4 bases and J shed 6 bases, with 13 bases lying between them. This CDR3 region has 14 residues. This CDR3 is CASSPRKGTNEQFF. The CDR3 nucleotides read TGTGCCAGCAGCCCACGGAAGGGAACCAATGAGCAGTTCTTC.

V gene TRBV30 combines with J gene TRBJ2-6, with D possibly being TRBD1 (6 bases). This CDR3 region has 15 residues. V was trimmed by 8 bases and J by 0 bases, leaving 14 bases between them. Germline-derived CDR1 and CDR2 are GTSNPN and SVGIG (reference sequence). Written as DNA, the CDR3 is TGTGCCCGCACAGGGATCGGCTCTGGGGCCAACGTCCTGACTTTC. Encoded protein: CARTGIGSGANVLTF. The full variable domain, rest sourced from reference TRBV30 and TRBJ2-6, is SQTIHQWPATLVQPVGSPLSLECTVEGTSNPNLYWYRQAAGRGLQLLFYSVGIGQISSEVPQNLSASRPQDRQFILSSKKLLLSDSGFYLCARTGIGSGANVLTFGAGSRLTVL.

The V gene is TRBV29-1, the J gene TRBJ2-5; maybe TRBD2 (6 bases). Trimming removed 7 bases at V and 5 bases at J, with 11 bases between. The length of the CDR3 is 11 residues. Germline CDR1 SQVTM, CDR2 ANQGSEA. The CDR3 nucleotides are TGCAGCGCTTGGCGGGGTGAGACCCAGTACTTC. It translates to CSAWRGETQYF.

CDR3 sequence (DNA): TGTGCCAGCACCGGGACGTCGACCTCCTACGAGCAGTACTTC. Protein product: CASTGTSTSYEQYF. The chain carries TRBV6-1 and TRBJ2-7; either TRBD1 or TRBD2 may supply D (5 bases each). Germline loops: CDR1 MNHNS, CDR2 SASEGT. This CDR3 comprises 14 residues. V was clipped by 7 bases and J by 0 bases, with 13 bases between them.